This T cell receptor beta chain derives from a study of T-cell reconstitution after alpha-beta-depleted transplantation in children. This clonotype occurred a few times. The V gene end was trimmed by 6 bases and the J gene end by 4 bases; junction bases not matched to a gene: 13. The germline gives CDR1 DFQATT, CDR2 SNEGSKA (reference sequence). The CDR3 is made up of 16 amino acids. Preparing the TCRbeta library involved the use of unique molecular identifiers. One entry per CDR3 protein, called by TCRdb with MiXCR from the PCR reads. Counted here are about 580,000 distinct CDR3 sequences, around 23% occurring once; the ten biggest clones make up approximately 14%.

The TCR comes from a boy under two years old who had a stem cell transplant for acute myeloid leukemia, so the T cells may come from the graft donor. The material was PBMCs, mostly from graft donor cells, obtained 360 days after TCRalphabeta/CD19-depleted stem cell transplant. The chain uses TRBV20-1 and TRBJ2-1; TRBD1 matches at 9 bases. The CDR3 spells CSAPNPKQGAYNEQFF. DNA for the CDR3: TGCAGTGCCCCAAACCCCAAACAGGGGGCGTACAATGAGCAGTTCTTC.